Given below is one TCR beta chain in context. The antigen is undetermined. The data were taken from a study of CD4+ T cells in melanoma. This CDR3 is 12 amino acids long. Germline CDR1 is LNHDA and CDR2 is SQIVND (reference sequence). V was trimmed by 4 bases and J by 4 bases, leaving 8 bases between them. TCRdb keeps only in-frame clones here, not all; method: immunoSEQ multiplex PCR. The repertoire holds about 140,000 clones, with approximately 91% as singletons. Study-level points and caveats: Diverse differentiation states were reported for melanoma neoantigen-specific CD4+ T cells. CD8+ T cell, macrophage and B cell function reportedly correlated with neoantigen-specific CD4+ T cells.

The origin of this receptor is a human donor with melanoma. The chain combines TRBV19 with TRBJ2-7, with a possible D match to TRBD1 (6 bases). The CDR3 coding sequence is TGTGCCAGTAGTACCGGACAGTACGAGCAGTACTTC. Translated, it gives CASSTGQYEQYF.